A few counts support the clone carrying this T cell receptor beta chain. Its antigen is not known. The record originates from a study of beta chain features in type 1 diabetes. Background on the study: What patients shared with healthy donors was a similar profile of age, gender and cell yields.

The V gene's germline CDR1 is SGHRS and CDR2 YFSETQ. Trimming removed 0 bases from V and 3 bases from J; junction bases left unmatched: 11. The CDR3 is 18 amino acids. Study outcomes and limitations: In comparison with healthy donors, patients had naive, central memory and Treg TCRB repertoires that appeared more similar.

About 120 mL of blood, on average, came from one heparinised draw per donor. Isolated RNA was reverse transcribed in full, so expressed TCRB transcripts were sequenced. The average read count of naive, central memory and regulatory T cell samples was around 3.8 million. Method: immunoSEQ multiplex PCR; TCRdb's copy keeps in-frame clones and lacks some. Among 140,000 or so clones listed, around 9.3% were seen once. The origin of this receptor is a man younger than 35 in good health. Sequenced material: naive CD4+ T cells from blood. The gene calls are TRBV5-1 and TRBJ1-4; 7 positions match TRBD1. Here the CDR3 reads CASSLGGTVTGPNEKLFF. Written as DNA, the CDR3 is TGCGCCAGCAGCTTGGGGGGTACGGTGACAGGGCCTAATGAAAAACTGTTTTTT.